Listed below are T cell receptor beta chains from one sample, sequenced in a study of T-cell reconstitution after alpha-beta-depleted transplantation in children. TCRdb called the PCR reads again in MiXCR, with one record for every CDR3 protein. The sample consists of some 200,000 distinct CDR3 sequences, roughly 8.1% of them appearing once. The sample here was PBMCs, mostly from graft donor cells, taken 360 days after TCRalphabeta/CD19-depleted stem cell transplant. The receptor source for this set is a male patient between 2 and 10 years old who had a stem cell transplant for acute myeloid leukemia, so the T cells may come from the graft donor. The CDR3 runs from the conserved cysteine through the conserved F or W. D genes are given only for firm matches. Part of the rows lack a size; the others show once, few, many or a class for expanded clones.

many	TRBV5-1	.	TRBJ1-6	TGCGCCAGCAGCCTGGAGGGCATCAGAAATTCACCCCTCCACTTT	CASSLEGIRNSPLHF
many	TRBV6-5	.	TRBJ1-1	TGTGCCAGCATTATGTTAGGGGGTGTCATGAACACTGAAGCTTTCTTT	CASIMLGGVMNTEAFF
many	TRBV15	.	TRBJ1-1	TGTGCCACCAGCAGAGTGGGACTGAACACTGAAGCTTTCTTT	CATSRVGLNTEAFF
.	TRBV5-1	.	TRBJ1-1	TGCGCCAGCAGCTCTTATGCGTTCCGGGGAAGGAACACTGAAGCTTTCTTT	CASSSYAFRGRNTEAFF
.	TRBV7-2	.	TRBJ2-5	TGTGCCGGCAGCTTATCCCCAGAGACCCAGTACTTC	CAGSLSPETQYF
.	TRBV25-1	TRBD2	TRBJ2-1	TGTGCCAGCAGTGAACATAGCGGGGGCCGCTCCTACAATGAGCAGTTCTTC	CASSEHSGGRSYNEQFF
few	TRBV20-1	.	TRBJ2-7	TGCAGTGCTAGATCTTGGGGGGACTCCTACGAGCAGTACTTC	CSARSWGDSYEQYF
many	TRBV12-3/TRBV12-4	TRBD2	TRBJ2-1	TGTGCCAGCAGTCCCGTAGCGGGAGTAACTGAGCAGTTCTTC	CASSPVAGVTEQFF
few	TRBV5-1	.	TRBJ1-3	TGCGCCAGCGGAGAAACAGGCGACTCTGGAAACACCATATATTTT	CASGETGDSGNTIYF
many	TRBV29-1	.	TRBJ2-5	TGCAGCGTTGACAGTTACCCAACCCAAGAGACCCAGTACTTC	CSVDSYPTQETQYF
.	TRBV4-3	.	TRBJ2-4	TGCGCCAGCAGCCAAGAAGTGAGGAACATTCAGTACTTC	CASSQEVRNIQYF
many	TRBV7-2	.	TRBJ2-3	TGTGCCAGCAGGGGCGGAGCTGATACGCAGTATTTT	CASRGGADTQYF
many	TRBV20-1	TRBD2	TRBJ2-5	TGCAGTGCTAGAGTAGCGGGAGGGCAAGAGACCCAGTACTTC	CSARVAGGQETQYF
.	TRBV20-1	TRBD2	TRBJ2-5	TGCAGTGCTAGAGATCCCTCTAGCGGGGGGTACCAAGAGACCCAGTACTTC	CSARDPSSGGYQETQYF
few	TRBV4-1	.	TRBJ2-5	TGCGCCAGCAGCCCAATCGGATCACAAGAGACCCAGTACTTC	CASSPIGSQETQYF
.	TRBV20-1	TRBD2	TRBJ2-7	TGCAGTGCTAGAGTTAAAAGCGGGAGGTGGTTCTACGAGCAGTACTTC	CSARVKSGRWFYEQYF
many	TRBV9	TRBD1	TRBJ2-1	TGTGCCAGCAGCGCCTGGGACAGGGGGATGAATGAGCAGTTCTTC	CASSAWDRGMNEQFF
few	TRBV4-1	.	TRBJ1-2	TGCGCCAGCAGCCTACAAAAGCTACGACCCGGCTACACCTTC	CASSLQKLRPGYTF
.	TRBV7-9	.	TRBJ2-7	TGTGCCAGCAGCTTAGGGGGACACTATTCCTACGAGCAGTACTTC	CASSLGGHYSYEQYF
.	TRBV20-1	.	TRBJ1-4	TGCAGTGCTAGGAGGCGGGGGGCCCTTGCAACTAATGAAAAACTGTTTTTT	CSARRRGALATNEKLFF
.	TRBV5-1	TRBD1	TRBJ1-2	TGCGCCAGCAGCCCGGGGGACAGTAACTATGGCTACACCTTC	CASSPGDSNYGYTF
.	TRBV5-1	.	TRBJ1-1	TGCGCCAGCAGCTCATTAACAGGGAACACTGAAGCTTTCTTT	CASSSLTGNTEAFF
few	TRBV6-5	TRBD2	TRBJ2-5	TGTGCCAGCAGTTACTTGGGGGGGAAGACCCAGTACTTC	CASSYLGGKTQYF
.	TRBV7-2	.	TRBJ2-3	TGTGCCAGCAGCTTAGCGCTTCTCACAGATACGCAGTATTTT	CASSLALLTDTQYF
.	TRBV20-1	.	TRBJ2-7	TGCAGTGCTTCCGGGACATACTCCTACGAGCAGTACTTC	CSASGTYSYEQYF
many	TRBV5-1	.	TRBJ2-5	TGCGCCAGCAGCTCGCTACTAGCTACGCAAGAGACCCAGTACTTC	CASSSLLATQETQYF
.	TRBV12-3/TRBV12-4	TRBD2	TRBJ2-3	TGTGCCAGCTTGCGGGGGGGAAGCACAGATACGCAGTATTTT	CASLRGGSTDTQYF
few	TRBV7-2	TRBD1	TRBJ2-1	TGTGCCAGCAGCCCGTGGACAGGGGATCGGGAGCAGTTCTTC	CASSPWTGDREQFF